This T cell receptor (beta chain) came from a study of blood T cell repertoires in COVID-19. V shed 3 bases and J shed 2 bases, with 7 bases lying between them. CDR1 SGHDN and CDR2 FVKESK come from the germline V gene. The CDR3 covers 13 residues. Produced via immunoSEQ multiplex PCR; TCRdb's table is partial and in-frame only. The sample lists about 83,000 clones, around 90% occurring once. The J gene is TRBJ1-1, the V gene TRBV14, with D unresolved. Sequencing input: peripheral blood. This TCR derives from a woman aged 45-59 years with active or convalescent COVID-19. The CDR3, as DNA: TGTGCCAGCAGCCAGAACACCAACACTGAAGCTTTCTTT. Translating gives CASSQNTNTEAFF. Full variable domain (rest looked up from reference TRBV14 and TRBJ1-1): EAGVTQFPSHSVIEKGQTVTLRCDPISGHDNLYWYRRVMGKEIKFLLHFVKESKQDESGMPNNRFLAERTGGTYSTLKVQPAELEDSGVYFCASSQNTNTEAFFGQGTRLTVV.